These 9 T cell receptor beta chains were sequenced from one sample in a study of HIV-infected patients and healthy controls. Alpha and beta constant-region primers primed reverse transcription of approximately 500 ng RNA. Separate chain-specific third strand synthesis with multiplexing indices produced the alpha and beta libraries. One entry per CDR3 protein results from TCRdb running MiXCR on the 5' RACE reads. The table includes roughly 7,700 distinct CDR3 sequences, 6% to 7.5% detected once. No cell fractionation was done, so the repertoire covers all unsorted peripheral blood T cells. The sample here was blood, taken before antiretroviral therapy. These receptors were taken from an adult with HIV infection.

Relative to its sample, this clonotype is medium-sized. The chain couples TRBV5-1 to TRBJ2-1, with TRBD2 identical over 7 bases. CDR3 length: 18 residues. Trimming cost V 4 bases and J 4 bases; bases outside gene matches: 17. The germline gives CDR1 SGHRS, CDR2 YFSETQ. CDR3 coding DNA: TGCGCCAGCAGCAAACATCACCTGAGGGAGGGCATTTACAATGAGCAGTTCTTC. It translates to CASSKHHLREGIYNEQFF.

Within the sample, this clonotype is medium-sized (0.01 to 0.1%). The V and J genes are TRBV10-2 and TRBJ2-1, with a weak D call TRBD1 (5 bases). From germline, CDR1 is WSHSY and CDR2 SAAADI. The CDR3 sequence is 16 residues long. Trimming removed 8 bases at V and 1 base at J, with 18 bases between. This chain's CDR3 is CASALPVGASYNEQFF. The CDR3, as DNA: TGCGCCAGCGCCCTCCCTGTAGGGGCTTCCTACAATGAGCAGTTCTTC.

This clonotype was picked up many times. The chain recombines TRBV2 with TRBJ1-2; D is unclear. Between the trimmed V and J ends, which lost 3 bases and 2 bases, there was a span of 1 base. From germline, CDR1 is SNHLY and CDR2 FYNNEI. The CDR3 has 11 amino acids. The CDR3: CASSDNYGYTF. In DNA, the CDR3 is TGTGCCAGCAGTGACAACTATGGCTACACCTTC.

This clonotype rates as medium-sized. CDR3 sequence (DNA): TGTGCCAGCAGTGTGACTAACTATGGCTACACCTTC. This sequence encodes CASSVTNYGYTF. This chain joins TRBV6-6 and TRBJ1-2; D uncertain. This CDR3 region has 12 residues. Germline lookup yields CDR1 MNHNY and CDR2 SVGAGI (reference sequence). Trimming left V 5 bases short and J 0 bases short, with 4 bases between.

Many counts were recorded for this clonotype. The rearrangement uses TRBV6-4 and TRBJ2-3, with D perhaps TRBD1 or TRBD2 (6 bases each). CDR1 is MRHNA, CDR2 SNTAGT, per germline. The CDR3 runs to 15 residues. Trimming took 0 bases from V and 1 from J, leaving 8 bases between them. The CDR3 coding sequence is TGTGCCAGCAGTGACTCTGGGGGGCGCACAGATACGCAGTATTTT. This sequence encodes CASSDSGGRTDTQYF.

The gene calls are TRBV28 and TRBJ1-1; D is perhaps TRBD1 (6 bases). Germline assignment: CDR1 MDHEN and CDR2 SYDVKM. V was pared by 3 bases and J by 3 bases, with 14 bases between. This CDR3 is built from 15 residues. Here the CDR3 reads CASSFPVGGHTEAFF. The CDR3 DNA reads TGTGCCAGCAGTTTTCCTGTGGGGGGGCACACTGAAGCTTTCTTT.

This clonotype is classed as medium-sized (0.01 to 0.1%). The chain uses TRBV5-1 and TRBJ2-3; D is possibly TRBD1 (6 bases). The CDR3 totals 15 residues. Trimming took 4 bases from V and 5 from J, leaving 17 bases between them. The germline V gene encodes CDR1 SGHRS and CDR2 YFSETQ. CDR3 in amino acids: CASSRGQIGEDTQYF. In DNA, the CDR3 is TGCGCCAGCAGCCGAGGACAGATCGGGGAAGATACGCAGTATTTT.

Judged by abundance, this clonotype is medium-sized. This chain connects TRBV12-5 to TRBJ2-5, with 9 bases that match TRBD1. This CDR3 is built from 14 residues. Germline CDR1 reads LGHNT; CDR2 reads FRNRAP. V lost 1 base to trimming and J lost 4 bases; unmatched junction nucleotides: 1. The CDR3 DNA is TGTGCTAGTGGTTTGGGGGACAGGGCAGAGACCCAGTACTTC. This translates into CASGLGDRAETQYF.

This chain connects TRBV12-3 or TRBV12-4 to TRBJ1-1; no clear D. This CDR3 region has 13 residues. Trimming removed 7 bases at V and 5 bases at J, with 14 bases between. CDR3 bases: TGTGCCAGCACCCCGGACGGGCCAACTGAAGCTTTCTTT. Translating it yields CASTPDGPTEAFF.